This T cell receptor (beta chain) was sequenced in a study of CD8 T cells in ankylosing spondylitis. The V end lost 6 bases, the J end lost 3 bases, and 18 bases lay between the germline ends. Germline CDR1 LNHDA, CDR2 SQIVND (reference sequence). CDR3 size: 15 residues. TCRdb recomputed calls from the 5' RACE reads with MiXCR, one row per CDR3 protein. The data contain more than 150,000 distinct CDR3 sequences, roughly 18% of them singletons. This clonotype showed up just a few times. Its specificity is not known. Regarding the study as a whole: It was reported that disease-linked clones were significantly enriched in matched ankylosing spondylitis synovial fluid. Previous work reported some of these motif variants in the synovial fluid and blood of reactive arthritis. Roughly eight highly homologous variants made up a TCR beta motif that seemed to typify ankylosing spondylitis blood. Clones linked to disease, bearing a CD8+ phenotype, were relatively rare in peripheral blood.

The receptor's source is a male donor between 5 and 35 years old with ankylosing spondylitis or in good health (not recorded which). The gene calls are TRBV19 and TRBJ2-7, with D possibly matching TRBD1 (5 bases). The sequencing input was blood, either unsorted or a sorted T cell fraction (not recorded which). Here the CDR3 reads CASRNPQEIDYEQYF. The CDR3 region has the DNA TGTGCCAGTAGAAATCCACAGGAGATTGACTACGAGCAGTACTTC.